Below, 4 T cell receptor beta chains from the same sample are listed, as sequenced in a study of T cells in Graves' hyperthyroidism and ophthalmopathy. From RNA transcripts, TCR beta CDR3 regions were amplified. HTBI primers were the set used in a first-round RT-PCR of the TCR CDR3. One entry per CDR3 protein results from TCRdb running MiXCR on the multiplex PCR reads. This sample carries about 480,000 distinct CDR3 sequences, around a fifth of them seen once, and the ten largest clones take 45% to 50%. Sequenced: blood. Receptors originate from a woman in her seventies with Graves' ophthalmopathy.

This clonotype was seen more than once but under ten times. The J gene is TRBJ2-1, the V gene TRBV7-3; the D is unclear. The germline V gene encodes CDR1 SGHTA and CDR2 FQGTGA. This CDR3 spans 12 amino acids. Trimming shortened V by 6 bases and J by 7 bases, and 10 bases separated the two germline ends. The CDR3: CASRSPGNEQFF. CDR3 DNA sequence: TGTGCCAGCAGGTCCCCAGGAAATGAGCAGTTCTTC.

The J gene is TRBJ2-1, the V gene TRBV12-3 or TRBV12-4; 8 bases agree with TRBD2. With 6 bases clipped from V and 0 bases from J, the junction kept 10 bases outside the gene matches. CDR3 length equals 17 residues. CDR3 nucleotide sequence: TGTGCCAGCAGCTTGTTGACTAGCGCGAGCTCCTACAATGAGCAGTTCTTC. It encodes CASSLLTSASSYNEQFF.

This clonotype was counted ten times or more. This rearrangement joins TRBV5-1 to TRBJ2-7; no clear D gene. V was pared by 4 bases and J by 3 bases, with 14 bases between. The CDR3 length is 14 residues. CDR1 SGHRS and CDR2 YFSETQ come from the germline V gene. The CDR3 sequence is CASSNQDGYYEQYF. In nucleotides, the CDR3 is TGCGCCAGCAGCAACCAGGACGGATACTACGAGCAGTACTTC. The whole variable domain, filled in from reference TRBV5-1 and TRBJ2-7, reads KAGVTQTPRYLIKTRGQQVTLSCSPISGHRSVSWYQQTPGQGLQFLFEYFSETQRNKGNFPGRFSGRQFSNSRSEMNVSTLELGDSALYLCASSNQDGYYEQYFGPGTRLTVT.

This clonotype was detected ten times or more. The chain recombines TRBV10-3 with TRBJ2-7; D call uncertain. This CDR3 comprises 13 residues. Germline V gene lookup returns CDR1 ENHRY and CDR2 SYGVKD. V lost 3 bases and J 3 bases, leaving 9 bases between the germline ends. In DNA, the CDR3 is TGTGCCATCAGTGATCTCGCAGGCTACGAGCAGTACTTC. It is translated as CAISDLAGYEQYF.